The T cell receptor beta chain under discussion was sequenced for a study of T cells in localized non-small cell lung cancer. Whole-study results and caveats: Of the tissues analyzed, uninvolved adjacent lung showed maximal T cell clonality, greater than tumor. The tumor had only one region sequenced, so heterogeneity remains possible.

This clone has only a few counts. Its antigen remains unidentified. V was trimmed by 5 bases and J by 0 bases, leaving 3 bases between them. The germline CDR1 and CDR2 sequences are LNHDA and SQIVND (reference sequence). CDR3 length: 12 amino acids. The protocol was immunoSEQ multiplex PCR, while the TCRdb copy is restricted to in-frame clones and leaves out a portion. The sample contains some 1,300 clones, 30% to 35% of which appear only once. Sample: normal lung tissue next to the tumor, taken before any cancer treatment. The V and J genes are TRBV19 and TRBJ2-3; D call uncertain. This clonotype was obtained from a male donor older than 55 with stage I squamous cell lung carcinoma. CDR3 sequence reads: CASSDSTDTQYF. CDR3 DNA: TGTGCCAGTAGTGACAGCACAGATACGCAGTATTTT.